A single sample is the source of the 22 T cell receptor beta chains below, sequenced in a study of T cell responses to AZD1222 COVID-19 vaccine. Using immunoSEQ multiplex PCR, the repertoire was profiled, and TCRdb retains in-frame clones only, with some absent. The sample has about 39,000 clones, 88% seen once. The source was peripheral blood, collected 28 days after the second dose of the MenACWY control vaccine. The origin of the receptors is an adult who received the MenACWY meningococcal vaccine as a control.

The CDR3 protein is CASSGDLINNQPQHF. The CDR3 DNA reads as TGTGCCAGCAGTGGGGACCTCATAAACAATCAGCCCCAGCATTTT. This rearrangement joins TRBV2 to TRBJ1-5, with D perhaps TRBD1 (5 bases). This CDR3 region has 15 residues. The germline V and J ends were trimmed by 4 bases and 3 bases, with 13 bases remaining between them. Per the germline V gene, CDR1 is SNHLY and CDR2 is FYNNEI. The full variable domain, with the rest looked up from reference TRBV2 and TRBJ1-5, is EPEVTQTPSHQVTQMGQEVILRCVPISNHLYFYWYRQILGQKVEFLVSFYNNEISEKSEIFDDQFSVERPDGSNFTLKIRSTKLEDSAMYFCASSGDLINNQPQHFGDGTRLSIL.

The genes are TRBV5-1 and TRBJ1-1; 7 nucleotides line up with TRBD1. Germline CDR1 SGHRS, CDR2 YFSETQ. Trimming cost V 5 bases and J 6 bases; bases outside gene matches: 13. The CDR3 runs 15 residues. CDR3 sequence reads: CASRTLQGGTPEAFF. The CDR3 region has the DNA TGCGCCAGCAGGACTCTCCAGGGGGGGACCCCTGAAGCTTTCTTT.

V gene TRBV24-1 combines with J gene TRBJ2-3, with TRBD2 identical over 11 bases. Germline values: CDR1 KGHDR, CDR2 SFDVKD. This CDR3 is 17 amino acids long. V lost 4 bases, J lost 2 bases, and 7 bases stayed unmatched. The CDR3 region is CATSESGTSGFTDTQYF. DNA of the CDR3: TGTGCCACCAGTGAGTCCGGGACTAGCGGATTCACAGATACGCAGTATTTT.

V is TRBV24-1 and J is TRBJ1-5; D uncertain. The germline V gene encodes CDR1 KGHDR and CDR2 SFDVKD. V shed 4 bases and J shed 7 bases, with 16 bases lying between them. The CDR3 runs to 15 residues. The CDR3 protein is CATSDLGPQDQPQHF. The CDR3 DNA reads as TGTGCCACCAGTGACCTGGGCCCGCAGGACCAGCCCCAGCATTTT.

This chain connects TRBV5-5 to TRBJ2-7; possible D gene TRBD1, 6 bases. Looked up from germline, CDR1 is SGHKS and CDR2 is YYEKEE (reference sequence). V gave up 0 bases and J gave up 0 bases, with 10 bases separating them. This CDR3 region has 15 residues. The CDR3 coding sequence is TGTGCCAGCAGCTTGGTAGGGGGACGCTCCTACGAGCAGTACTTC. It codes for CASSLVGGRSYEQYF.

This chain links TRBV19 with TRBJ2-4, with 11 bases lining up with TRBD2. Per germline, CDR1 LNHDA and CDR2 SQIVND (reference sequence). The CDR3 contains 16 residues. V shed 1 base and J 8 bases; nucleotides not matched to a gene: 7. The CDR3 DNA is TGTGCCAGTAGTATAGTCGGCACGGGACTAGCGGACATTCAGTACTTC. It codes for CASSIVGTGLADIQYF.

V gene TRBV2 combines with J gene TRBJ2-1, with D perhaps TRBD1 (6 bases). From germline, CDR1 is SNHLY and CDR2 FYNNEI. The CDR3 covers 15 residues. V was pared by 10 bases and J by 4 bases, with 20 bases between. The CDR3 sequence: CATQGSLTNYNEQFF. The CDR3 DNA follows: TGTGCCACGCAGGGGTCGCTGACCAATTACAATGAGCAGTTCTTC.

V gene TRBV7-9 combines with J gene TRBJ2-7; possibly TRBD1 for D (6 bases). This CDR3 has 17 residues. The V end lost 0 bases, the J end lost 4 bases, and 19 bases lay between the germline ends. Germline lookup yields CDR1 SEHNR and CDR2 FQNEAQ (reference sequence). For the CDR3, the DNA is TGTGCCAGCAGCTTAGCGTGGGGACACCGAACGCCTTACGAGCAGTACTTC. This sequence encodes CASSLAWGHRTPYEQYF.

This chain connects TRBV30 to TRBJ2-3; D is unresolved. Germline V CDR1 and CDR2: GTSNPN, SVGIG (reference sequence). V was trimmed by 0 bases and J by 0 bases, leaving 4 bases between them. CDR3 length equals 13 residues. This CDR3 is CAWSVVSTDTQYF. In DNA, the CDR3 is TGTGCCTGGAGTGTAGTAAGCACAGATACGCAGTATTTT.

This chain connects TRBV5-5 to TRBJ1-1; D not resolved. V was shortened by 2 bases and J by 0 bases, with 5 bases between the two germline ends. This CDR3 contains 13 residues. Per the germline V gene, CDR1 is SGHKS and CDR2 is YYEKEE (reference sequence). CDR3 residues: CASSFDLNTEAFF. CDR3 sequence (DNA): TGTGCCAGCAGCTTCGACCTGAACACTGAAGCTTTCTTT.

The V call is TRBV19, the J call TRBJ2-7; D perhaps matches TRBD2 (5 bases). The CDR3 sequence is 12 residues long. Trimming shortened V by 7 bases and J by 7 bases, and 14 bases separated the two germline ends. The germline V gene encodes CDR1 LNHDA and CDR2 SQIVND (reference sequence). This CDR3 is CASTSGGREQYF. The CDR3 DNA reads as TGTGCCAGTACCAGCGGTGGTAGGGAGCAGTACTTC.

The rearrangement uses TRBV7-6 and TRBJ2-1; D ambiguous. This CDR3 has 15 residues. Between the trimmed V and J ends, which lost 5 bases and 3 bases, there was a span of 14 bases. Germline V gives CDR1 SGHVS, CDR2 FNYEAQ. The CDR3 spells CASSTPRVHYNEQFF. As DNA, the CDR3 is TGTGCCAGCAGCACCCCTCGGGTGCACTACAATGAGCAGTTCTTC.

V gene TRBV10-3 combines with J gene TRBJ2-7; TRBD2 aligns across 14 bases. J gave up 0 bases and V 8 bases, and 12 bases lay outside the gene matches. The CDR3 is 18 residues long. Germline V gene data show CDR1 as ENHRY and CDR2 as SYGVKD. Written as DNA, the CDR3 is TGTGCCATCTCCTCCGGGACTAGCGGGAGCACGTACTCCTACGAGCAGTACTTC. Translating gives CAISSGTSGSTYSYEQYF.

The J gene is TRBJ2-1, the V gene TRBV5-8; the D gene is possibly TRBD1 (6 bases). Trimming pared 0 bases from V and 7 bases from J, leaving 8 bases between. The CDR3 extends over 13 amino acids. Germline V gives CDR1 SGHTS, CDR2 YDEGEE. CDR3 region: CASSLGTGNEQFF. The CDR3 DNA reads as TGTGCCAGCAGCTTGGGTACAGGGAATGAGCAGTTCTTC.

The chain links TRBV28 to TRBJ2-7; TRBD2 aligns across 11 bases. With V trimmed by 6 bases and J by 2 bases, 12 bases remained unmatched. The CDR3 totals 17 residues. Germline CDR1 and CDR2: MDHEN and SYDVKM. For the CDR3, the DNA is TGTGCCAGCAGCCTAGGGACTAGCGGTACTCTACCCTACGAGCAGTACTTC. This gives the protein CASSLGTSGTLPYEQYF.

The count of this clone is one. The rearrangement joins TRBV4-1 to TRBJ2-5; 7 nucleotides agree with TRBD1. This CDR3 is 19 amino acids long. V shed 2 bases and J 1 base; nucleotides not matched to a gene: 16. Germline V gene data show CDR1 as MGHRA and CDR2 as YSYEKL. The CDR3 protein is CASSQRHFRDSAIQETQYF. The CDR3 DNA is TGCGCCAGCAGCCAACGACACTTCCGGGACAGCGCTATCCAAGAGACCCAGTACTTC.

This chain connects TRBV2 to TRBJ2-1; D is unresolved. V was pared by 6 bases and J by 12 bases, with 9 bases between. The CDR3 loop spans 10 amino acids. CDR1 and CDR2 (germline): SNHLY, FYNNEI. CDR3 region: CASRGEVQFF. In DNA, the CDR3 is TGTGCCAGCAGGGGTGAAGTGCAGTTCTTC.

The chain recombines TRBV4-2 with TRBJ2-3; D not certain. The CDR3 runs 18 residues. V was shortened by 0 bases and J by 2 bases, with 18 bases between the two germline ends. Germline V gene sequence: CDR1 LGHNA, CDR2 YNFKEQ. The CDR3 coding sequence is TGTGCCAGCAGCCAAGATAGGGTCTCCCTTTTTCACACAGATACGCAGTATTTT. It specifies CASSQDRVSLFHTDTQYF.

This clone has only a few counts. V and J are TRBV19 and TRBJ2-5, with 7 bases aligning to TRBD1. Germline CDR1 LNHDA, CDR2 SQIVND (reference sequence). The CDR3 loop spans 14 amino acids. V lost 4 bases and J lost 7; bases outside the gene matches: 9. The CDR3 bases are TGTGCCAGTAGTAAAACAGGGGTCCTTGGGACCCAGTACTTC. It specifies CASSKTGVLGTQYF.

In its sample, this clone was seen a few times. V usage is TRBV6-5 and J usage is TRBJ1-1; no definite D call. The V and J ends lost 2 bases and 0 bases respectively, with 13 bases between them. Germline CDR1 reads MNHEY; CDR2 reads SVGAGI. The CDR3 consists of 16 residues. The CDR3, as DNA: TGTGCCAGCAGTTACGGAAAGGGTAGGGTGAACACTGAAGCTTTCTTT. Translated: CASSYGKGRVNTEAFF.

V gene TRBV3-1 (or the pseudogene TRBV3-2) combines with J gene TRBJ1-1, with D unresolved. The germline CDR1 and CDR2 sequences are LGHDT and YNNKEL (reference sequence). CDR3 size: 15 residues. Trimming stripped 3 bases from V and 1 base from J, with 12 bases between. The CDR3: CASSQGFSGNTEAFF. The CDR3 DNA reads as TGTGCCAGCAGCCAGGGGTTCTCCGGGAACACTGAAGCTTTCTTT.

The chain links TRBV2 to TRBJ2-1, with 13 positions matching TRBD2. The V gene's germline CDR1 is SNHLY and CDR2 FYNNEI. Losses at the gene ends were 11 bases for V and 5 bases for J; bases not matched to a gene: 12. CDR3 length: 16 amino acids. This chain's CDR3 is CASQTRGLAGHNEQFF. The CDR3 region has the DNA TGTGCCTCCCAGACTAGGGGACTAGCGGGACACAATGAGCAGTTCTTC.